These 5 T cell receptor beta chains were all obtained from the same sample, sequenced in a study of cytomegalovirus exposure and HLA in healthy donors. Assay: immunoSEQ multiplex PCR; the TCRdb copy retains only in-frame clones and omits some. The profile shows approximately 130,000 clones, over 65% of them singletons. The sequenced sample consisted of PBMCs. These TCRs come from a woman under 40 in good health and CMV-seronegative.

This clone was seen a few times. V is TRBV5-6 and J is TRBJ2-7; the D gene is possibly TRBD2 (5 bases). Trimming pared 3 bases from V and 2 bases from J, leaving 6 bases between. Germline CDR1 and CDR2: SGHDT and YYEEEE. The CDR3 loop spans 12 amino acids. The CDR3 here is CASSSGTYEQYF. CDR3 DNA sequence: TGTGCCAGCAGCTCGGGAACCTACGAGCAGTACTTC. Variable domain in full (rest from reference TRBV5-6 and TRBJ2-7): DAGVTQSPTHLIKTRGQQVTLRCSPKSGHDTVSWYQQALGQGPQFIFQYYEEEERQRGNFPDRFSGHQFPNYSSELNVNALLLGDSALYLCASSSGTYEQYFGPGTRLTVT.

The chain has TRBV20-1 and TRBJ2-7, with 8 nucleotides matching TRBD1. Germline CDR1 and CDR2: DFQATT and SNEGSKA (reference sequence). The CDR3 consists of 11 residues. CDR3 sequence: CSARGHHEQYF. As DNA, the CDR3 is TGCAGCGCCAGGGGGCACCACGAGCAGTACTTC.

The chain joins TRBV5-1 to TRBJ1-2; 7 bases align to TRBD1. CDR1 is SGHRS, CDR2 YFSETQ, per germline. V lost 4 bases, J lost 4 bases, and 13 bases stayed unmatched. This CDR3 region has 16 residues. The CDR3 sequence is CASSPALPQGGYGYTF. The DNA for the CDR3 is TGCGCCAGCAGCCCGGCCCTCCCTCAGGGGGGCTATGGCTACACCTTC.

This sequence joins TRBV5-5 and TRBJ2-1; D remains ambiguous. This CDR3 spans 9 amino acids. Germline V gene lookup returns CDR1 SGHKS and CDR2 YYEKEE (reference sequence). Trimming pared 7 bases from V and 8 bases from J, leaving 4 bases between. CDR3 sequence: CASSDEQFF. As DNA, the CDR3 is TGTGCCAGCTCTGATGAGCAGTTCTTC.

This clone appeared a single time. V gene TRBV9 combines with J gene TRBJ2-1; 8 positions agree with TRBD2. V gave up 4 bases and J gave up 5 bases; unmatched junction bases: 8. The CDR3 sequence is 15 residues long. CDR1 and CDR2 (germline): SGDLS, YYNGEE. The CDR3 DNA follows: TGTGCCAGCAGCACTGCGGGGGGAACCCACAATGAGCAGTTCTTC. It yields the protein CASSTAGGTHNEQFF.